The source of this TCR beta chain is a study of blood T cells in healthy people across ages. The ends lost 10 bases at V and 3 bases at J; junction bases unmatched: 8. The germline V gene has CDR1 MNHEY and CDR2 SVGEGT. This CDR3 has 13 amino acids. Next came a second PCR, run for roughly 6 to 11 cycles, which used a sample-barcoded 5' primer along with a J-beta primer mix. MiXCR, run by TCRdb on the 5' RACE reads, gives a single entry per CDR3 protein. The table lists approximately 1,700,000 distinct CDR3 sequences, roughly two fifths of them singletons. Specimen: blood. The TCR was taken from a human donor in good health. The V and J genes are TRBV6-2 or TRBV6-3 and TRBJ1-2, with 7 positions matching TRBD1. In DNA, the CDR3 is TGTGCCACCATGGAGACAGGGCACTATGGCTACACCTTC. This translates into CATMETGHYGYTF.